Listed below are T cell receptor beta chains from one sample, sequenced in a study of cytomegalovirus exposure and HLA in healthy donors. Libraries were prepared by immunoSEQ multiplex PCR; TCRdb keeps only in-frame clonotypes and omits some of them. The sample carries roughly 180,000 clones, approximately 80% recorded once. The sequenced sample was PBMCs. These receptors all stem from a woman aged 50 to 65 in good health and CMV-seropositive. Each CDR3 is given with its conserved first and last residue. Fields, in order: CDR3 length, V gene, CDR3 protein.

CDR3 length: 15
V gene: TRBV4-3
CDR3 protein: CASSQDERGSNGYTF

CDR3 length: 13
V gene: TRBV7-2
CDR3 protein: CASSEPLAGEQYF

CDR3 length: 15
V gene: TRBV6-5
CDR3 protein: CASITSPAEQETQYF

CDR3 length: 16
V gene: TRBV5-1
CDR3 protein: CASSFGQGATNEKLFF

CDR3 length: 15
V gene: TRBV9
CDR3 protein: CASSVGLSSTDTQYF

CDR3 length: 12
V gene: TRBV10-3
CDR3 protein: CAISELGQRLYF

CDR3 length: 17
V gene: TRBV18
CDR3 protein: CASSPTTGTGPRNTIYF

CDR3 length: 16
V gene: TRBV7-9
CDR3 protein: CASSFRQGLSYNEQFF

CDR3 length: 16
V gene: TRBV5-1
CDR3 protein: CASSQGLAGVTDTQYF

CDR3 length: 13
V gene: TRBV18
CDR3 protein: CASSPKRTDTQYF

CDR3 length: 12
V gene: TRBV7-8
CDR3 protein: CASSLVGYGYTF

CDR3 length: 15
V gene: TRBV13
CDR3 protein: CASSGGLAGGNEQFF